The 15 T cell receptor beta chains given below trace back to one sample, sequenced in a study of cytomegalovirus exposure and HLA in healthy donors. PCR primers comprised 60 Vbeta and 13 Jbeta primers. Method: immunoSEQ multiplex PCR; TCRdb's copy keeps in-frame clones and lacks some. This sample has approximately 280,000 clones, with around 90% found just once. Material: PBMCs. Source of these receptors: a woman between 18 and 30 years old in good health and CMV-seronegative.

V gene TRBV27 combines with J gene TRBJ1-3, with unresolved D. The germline CDR1 and CDR2 sequences are MNHEY and SMNVEV (reference sequence). Trimming took off 5 bases at V and 2 bases at J, with 7 bases between the two ends. This CDR3 has 13 residues. CDR3 residues: CASSPGAGNTIYF. CDR3 nucleotide sequence: TGTGCCAGCAGTCCCGGAGCTGGAAACACCATATATTTT.

The chain uses TRBV7-6 and TRBJ1-1; D might be TRBD1 (6 bases). V was shortened by 1 base and J by 1 base, with 10 bases between the two germline ends. The CDR3 is 15 amino acids. CDR1 is SGHVS and CDR2 is FNYEAQ in the germline V gene. CDR3: CASSLVLGQNTEAFF. Written as DNA, the CDR3 is TGTGCCAGCAGCTTAGTGTTGGGACAGAACACTGAAGCTTTCTTT.

The gene calls are TRBV11-1 and TRBJ2-3; 8 bases match TRBD2. Germline loops: CDR1 SGHAT, CDR2 FQDESV (reference sequence). V lost 4 bases, J lost 4 bases, and 13 bases stayed unmatched. This CDR3 is built from 17 residues. CDR3 DNA: TGTGCCAGCAGCTATATGACCGGGGGGGCCAAGGCAGATACGCAGTATTTT. As protein: CASSYMTGGAKADTQYF.

This clone has just one count. The chain joins TRBV19 to TRBJ2-3; tentatively, D is TRBD2 (6 bases). The CDR3 extends over 15 amino acids. CDR1 is LNHDA and CDR2 is SQIVND in the germline V gene (reference sequence). V lost 7 bases to trimming and J lost 0 bases, with 14 bases between them. The CDR3 sequence is CASNGGISSTDTQYF. As DNA, the CDR3 is TGTGCCAGTAATGGAGGGATTTCTAGCACAGATACGCAGTATTTT. Drawing the rest from reference TRBV19 and TRBJ2-3, the complete variable domain is DGGITQSPKYLFRKEGQNVTLSCEQNLNHDAMYWYRQDPGQGLRLIYYSQIVNDFQKGDIAEGYSVSREKKESFPLTVTSAQKNPTAFYLCASNGGISSTDTQYFGPGTRLTVL.

V gene TRBV5-1 combines with J gene TRBJ1-1; perhaps TRBD1 as D (6 bases). V was clipped by 4 bases and J by 2 bases, with 12 bases between them. This CDR3 region has 14 residues. In germline, CDR1 is SGHRS, CDR2 YFSETQ. The CDR3 protein is CASSTGQPNTEAFF. In DNA, the CDR3 is TGCGCCAGCAGCACAGGACAGCCAAACACTGAAGCTTTCTTT.

The chain couples TRBV7-3 to TRBJ1-1; D is unresolved. CDR1 is SGHTA, CDR2 FQGTGA, per germline. The CDR3 totals 13 residues. V was trimmed by 5 bases and J by 4 bases, leaving 11 bases between them. The CDR3 DNA reads as TGTGCCAGCAGCGCTCACGGGAGCACTGAAGCTTTCTTT. Translation: CASSAHGSTEAFF.

The chain joins TRBV7-6 to TRBJ1-1; D is undetermined. V lost 2 bases and J 3 bases, leaving 13 bases between the germline ends. Germline assignment: CDR1 SGHVS and CDR2 FNYEAQ. CDR3 size: 15 residues. Written as DNA, the CDR3 is TGTGCCAGCAGCTTAAACCCGGGAACGGACACTGAAGCTTTCTTT. The encoded protein is CASSLNPGTDTEAFF.

A remark on this clone: A junction end diverges from the germline sequence, so it may reflect a read error. The chain is built from TRBV29-1 and TRBJ1-2; 12 bases agree with TRBD1. This CDR3 is built from 13 residues. Germline V CDR1 and CDR2: SQVTM, ANQGSEA. CDR3 nucleotide sequence: TGCAGCGTCGAAGGGACAGGGGGCTCTGGCTACACCTTC. This gives the protein CSVEGTGGSGYTF. The whole variable domain, filled in from reference TRBV29-1 and TRBJ1-2, reads SAVISQKPSRDICQRGTSLTIQCQVDSQVTMMFWYRQQPGQSLTLIATANQGSEATYESGFVIDKFPISRPNLTFSTLTVSNMSPEDSSIYLCSVEGTGGSGYTFGSGTRLTVV.

This chain uses TRBV9 with TRBJ1-1; TRBD1 is a possible D gene (5 bases). The CDR3 is 15 amino acids. Germline V CDR1 and CDR2: SGDLS, YYNGEE. Between the trimmed V and J ends, which lost 7 bases and 1 base, there was a span of 17 bases. The CDR3 sequence: CASDGEGRRNTEAFF. For the CDR3, the DNA is TGTGCCAGCGACGGGGAGGGGAGGAGGAACACTGAAGCTTTCTTT. The full variable domain, completed using reference TRBV9 and TRBJ1-1, is DSGVTQTPKHLITATGQRVTLRCSPRSGDLSVYWYQQSLDQGLQFLIQYYNGEERAKGNILERFSAQQFPDLHSELNLSSLELGDSALYFCASDGEGRRNTEAFFGQGTRLTVV.

The V and J genes are TRBV6-5 and TRBJ1-5; D gene unclear. The length of the CDR3 is 14 residues. V lost 0 bases, J lost 2 bases, and 5 bases lay in between. Germline-derived CDR1 and CDR2 are MNHEY and SVGAGI. DNA of the CDR3: TGTGCCAGCAGTTACTCCCGAGGCAATCAGCCCCAGCATTTT. It yields the protein CASSYSRGNQPQHF.

This chain uses TRBV7-8 with TRBJ2-7; TRBD2 aligns across 8 bases. Per germline, CDR1 SGHVS and CDR2 FQNEAQ. The CDR3 extends over 15 amino acids. V lost 8 bases to trimming and J lost 4 bases; unmatched junction nucleotides: 13. The CDR3 DNA sequence: TGTGCCAGCGGGCCCACGGGGGGGCTTTTATACGAGCAGTACTTC. This translates into CASGPTGGLLYEQYF.

CDR3 sequence reads: CASSLLPLGGDEAFF. The CDR3 DNA is TGTGCCAGCAGTTTACTCCCCCTAGGCGGCGATGAAGCTTTCTTT. J is TRBJ1-1 and V is TRBV27; the D is unclear. Germline V gives CDR1 MNHEY, CDR2 SMNVEV (reference sequence). V was clipped by 2 bases and J by 7 bases, with 17 bases between them. The CDR3 runs to 15 residues.

The rearrangement joins TRBV2 to TRBJ2-5, with D perhaps TRBD1 (6 bases). The CDR3 contains 11 residues. Trimming removed 6 bases from V and 7 bases from J, with 9 bases in between. Germline assignment: CDR1 SNHLY and CDR2 FYNNEI. Written as DNA, the CDR3 is TGTGCCAGCAGGGACAGTTCGACCCAGTACTTC. Translated, it gives CASRDSSTQYF.

This chain connects TRBV27 to TRBJ2-1, with a weak D call TRBD2 (5 bases). Germline values: CDR1 MNHEY, CDR2 SMNVEV (reference sequence). The CDR3 loop spans 15 amino acids. The germline V and J ends were trimmed by 7 bases and 6 bases, with 19 bases remaining between them. The CDR3 DNA reads TGTGCCAGCACCTCGCTGGGAGCCCCGCTCAATGAGCAGTTCTTC. Protein sequence: CASTSLGAPLNEQFF.

The CDR3 protein is CASSYLTGEDGNTIYF. The CDR3 DNA sequence: TGTGCCAGCAGTTACCTCACAGGGGAAGATGGAAACACCATATATTTT. V is TRBV6-5 and J is TRBJ1-3; 7 bases are shared with TRBD1. CDR1 MNHEY and CDR2 SVGAGI come from the germline V gene. This CDR3 has 16 amino acids. J was trimmed by 3 bases and V by 2 bases; bases with no gene match: 7.